This T cell receptor (beta chain) stems from a study of cytomegalovirus exposure and HLA in healthy donors (dated by TCRdb to about 2017). In the study overall: According to an earlier analysis of 550 to 750 of the donors, about 180 million T cells yielded 90 million to 130 million unique TCR beta sequences and about 300 Gb of sequence data. Alongside the repertoire data, information on donor age, sex, ethnicity and CMV serostatus was compiled. Among about 360 genotyped donors of the cohort, an average of about 240,000 unique TCR beta nucleotide sequences were sequenced per donor, roughly a sixth of them non-productive. About 5 DR-DQ haplotypes were handled as single units for association and clustering, since linkage in the cohort was strong. An earlier analysis of some 500 of the donors applied high-throughput TCR beta sequencing to assess whether each TCR beta V gene segment acted as functional or pseudogenic. In addition to the first cohort of 666 subjects, a separate validation cohort of approximately 130 different subjects was used. Typing coverage varied by locus: about 620-630 donors for A, B, C, DRB1 and DQB1; roughly 520 for DQA1; about 590 for DPA1; roughly 450 for DPB1. Genome-wide SNP genotypes for about 60% of the roughly 670 donors were used in a later genetic analysis, which treated that subset as a discovery cohort. HLA typing covered class I and class II loci at four-digit resolution. Every discovery cohort repertoire had been produced on one sequencing platform. High-throughput TCR immunosequencing, statistical association of individual TCRs with disease status, and machine learning were combined to predict cytomegalovirus infection status. The study aimed to test whether signatures of past pathogen exposure could be identified by cataloging public T cell receptors. An early release covering 550 to 650 HLA-typed donors comprised approximately 300 gigabases of sequencing data and around 80 million unique TCR sequences. Among the roughly 370 genotyped donors, around 81% belonged to the genetic ancestry cluster associated with self-reported Caucasian donors. A later analysis re-analyzed previously published TCR beta repertoires from roughly 600 donors and added high-resolution HLA genotyping to study TCR occurrence patterns. The later analysis used no new phenotypic data to find candidate immune exposures, relying instead on TCR beta sequences and their occurrence across donors. Using immunosequencing, the study profiled T cell repertoires from roughly 650 subjects and related those repertoires to cytomegalovirus serostatus. Here is what the overall study found, with its caveats: In a later genetic analysis, fewer N-insertions in productive TCRs were reported among donors in an Asian-associated ancestry cluster than the roughly 700-donor mean. Strong co-occurrence of HLA alleles, especially DR and DQ, made assigning TCR associations to individual alleles difficult. Sequencing depth was assumed to be roughly uniform across donors in the presence/absence analyses, though that assumption may not hold. Because counts were too low, 15 to 20 rarely observed V segments, including chromosome 9 orphons, were left out of the earlier analysis of 587 of the donors. The authors suggested that the approach could potentially be extended to other disease states and immunological phenotypes. According to a later analysis, TCR association rates differed among HLA loci, with DRB1 alleles showing the most associated TCRs and HLA-C alleles showing the fewest. Only TCR beta chains were sequenced in this cohort, and the absence of alpha or paired-chain data limited detectable features. Because some donors lacked HLA typing at each locus, the association tests relied only on the typed subset. In a later genetic analysis, a missense DCLRE1C variant was associated with V-gene and J-gene trimming of TCR beta chains, and the association was replicated in an independent cohort. In a later analysis, about 16,000 TCR beta sequences were associated with specific HLA alleles at a false discovery rate of 0.05. The classifier was reported to diagnose cytomegalovirus status with high specificity and sensitivity in both the original cohort and the validation cohort. According to a later analysis, parvovirus B19, influenza, CMV and Epstein-Barr virus appeared linked to several top co-occurrence clusters. A group of highly shared sequence variants was considered likely to be a technical artifact of the sequencing pipeline. A total of about 180 TCR beta chains were listed by the study as associated with cytomegalovirus. A further reported finding was that TCR beta sequences accurately predicted the HLA-A and HLA-B alleles for most subjects in the first cohort. In a later analysis, most CMV-associated TCR beta chains were found to appear HLA-restricted, with HLA associations seemingly driven largely by CMV exposure. Broadly in line with IMGT annotations, most TCR beta V segments showed up in productive rearrangements about 87% or about 30% of the time in an earlier analysis of several hundred of the donors. In vitro tests confirmed that a few of the cytomegalovirus-associated TCR beta chains recognize cytomegalovirus antigens. In a later analysis, HLA-associated TCR beta chains were found to be more clonally expanded and to have lower generation probabilities than equally common non-associated chains. Most TCR sequences were seen in very few donors, while some public TCRs were found in many individuals. For the cohort, immune exposure information was limited to CMV serostatus. Correlated functional status among segregating V segments might be attributable to linkage disequilibrium, but an unknown experimental factor could not be ruled out. The 87-base-pair reads could not distinguish some IMGT-functional V segments, including TRBV6-2 and TRBV6-3, so those segments were excluded.

The cohort consisted of 670 or so healthy bone marrow donors. At the time of sampling, all cohort members were nominally healthy, though unrecorded immune exposures were likely present. The donor was CMV seronegative and was included in the group of several hundred seronegative cohort members. Every donor gave a peripheral blood sample, and the peripheral blood mononuclear cells from that sample were used for TCR beta sequencing. Genomic DNA was extracted from the blood cell samples with the Qiagen DNeasy Blood Extraction Kit. For CDR1 and CDR2, the germline V gene lists SGHTA and FQGTGA. The CDR3 spans 15 residues, from the cysteine through the phenylalanine. Only the CDR3 portion is preserved as DNA: 45 bases, with reading frame beginning at the first base. Relative to germline, V is missing 5 bases and J is missing 4 bases, with 7 bases of the junction outside any gene match. Comments on this clone: Its antigen is unknown. No base-level quality is on record; no much larger clone is a single base apart.

The library came from the immunoSEQ multiplex PCR assay. For the multiplex PCR, a mixture combining 60 forward primers for TCR Vbeta segments and 13 reverse primers for TCR Jbeta segments was used. Amplification of the CDR3 region of rearranged TCR beta genes was performed with a multiplex PCR assay on genomic DNA. The amplified TCR beta libraries were sequenced on the Illumina HiSeq System as 87-base-pair reads. In the original analysis: In a later analysis, roughly 80 million unique TCR beta chains were counted across the 666 repertoires, and approximately 11 million of these chains were shared by at least two donors. To remove PCR and sequencing errors, raw reads were error-corrected and collapsed into unique sequences using a nearest-neighbor algorithm that merged closely related sequences. V, D and J gene segments were assigned by aligning CDR3 sequences to IMGT reference sequences. For a sequence to be retained, at least a six-nucleotide match to both a V gene segment and a J gene segment was required. A rearrangement counted as productive if the CDR3 had no stop codons and remained in frame with V and J, and every other rearrangement counted as non-productive. Following IMGT convention, CDR3 was defined as the stretch from the second conserved V-encoded cysteine to the conserved J-encoded phenylalanine. Sequences without an unambiguous match to a single V gene segment were excluded from the earlier analysis of 450 to 650 of the donors. In an earlier analysis of several hundred of the donors, V segments were called functional above 56.7% productive rearrangements and were called segregating when the between-donor standard deviation exceeded 5%. A statistical classification framework was built to diagnose cytomegalovirus status from the catalog of TCR beta chain sequences. V and J gene assignment, in a later analysis, came from comparing TCR nucleotide sequences with IMGT/GENE-DB human TR gene sequences. Using the TCRdist pipeline, a later analysis assigned CDR3 sequences along with most-parsimonious VDJ recombination scenarios. In a later analysis, each TCR beta chain was defined by its CDR3 amino acid sequence together with its V-gene family, and reads without a unique V-gene family were excluded. To address suspected cross-contamination and a sequencing artifact, a later analysis removed 592 highly shared, low-generation-probability nucleotide sequences. In a later analysis, a clonal expansion index for each public chain was calculated from normalized within-repertoire ranks of inferred template counts. A later analysis computed generation probabilities with a VDJ recombination model fitted to out-of-frame rearrangements, and checked the results against IGoR. In a later analysis, TCR-TCR, TCR-HLA and TCR-CMV co-occurrence was scored with hypergeometric tests, and a repertoire-size bias correction was applied to TCR pairs. False discovery rates were estimated in a later analysis by permuting HLA or CMV assignments 20 times. In a later analysis, co-occurring TCRs were grouped with DBSCAN, and TCRdist sequence similarity was added when clustering was performed within HLA-allele-positive subsets. Repertoires with fewer than 30,000 or more than 120,000 public chains were left out of co-occurrence clustering, as were about five repertoires with anomalous nucleotide sharing. TCRdb re-hosts the immuneACCESS table, in-frame sequences only. Its copies lack some clones; in the studies checked, an unresolved V gene accounts for under half of them, and the cause for the rest is not known. V, J and clone size are taken as reported in that table, and D and trimming were inferred from the DNA itself. For this sample there are 110,000 to 150,000 clones; about 76% appear just once. 3.5% to 5% of the sample rests with the top ten.

The rearrangement combines TRBV7-3 with TRBJ2-2; TRBD2 fits 7 bases in the junction. Sequencing input: PBMCs. This TCR came from a male donor in good health and CMV-seronegative. Read as DNA, the sequence is TGTGCCAGCAGCCCACGACTAGCTTCCACCGGGGAGCTGTTTTTT. It translates to CASSPRLASTGELFF.